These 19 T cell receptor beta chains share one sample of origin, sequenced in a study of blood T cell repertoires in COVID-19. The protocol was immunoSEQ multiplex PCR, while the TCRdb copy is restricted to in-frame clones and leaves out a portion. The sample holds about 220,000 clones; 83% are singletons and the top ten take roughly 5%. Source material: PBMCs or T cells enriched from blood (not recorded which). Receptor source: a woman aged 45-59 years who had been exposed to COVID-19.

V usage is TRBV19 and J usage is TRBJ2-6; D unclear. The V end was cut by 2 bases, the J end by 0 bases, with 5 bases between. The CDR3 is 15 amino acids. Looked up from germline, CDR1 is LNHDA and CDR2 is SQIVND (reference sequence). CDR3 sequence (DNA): TGTGCCAGTAGTATATCCGGCTCTGGGGCCAACGTCCTGACTTTC. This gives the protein CASSISGSGANVLTF.

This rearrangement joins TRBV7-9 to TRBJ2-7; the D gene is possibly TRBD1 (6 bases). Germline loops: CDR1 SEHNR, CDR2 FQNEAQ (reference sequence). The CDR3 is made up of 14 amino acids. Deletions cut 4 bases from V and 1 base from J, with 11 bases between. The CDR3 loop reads CASSSPGTSYEQYF. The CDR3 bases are TGTGCCAGCAGCTCTCCCGGGACATCCTACGAGCAGTACTTC. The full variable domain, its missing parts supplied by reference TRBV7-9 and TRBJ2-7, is DTGVSQNPRHKITKRGQNVTFRCDPISEHNRLYWYRQTLGQGPEFLTYFQNEAQLEKSRLLSDRFSAERPKGSFSTLEIQRTEQGDSAMYLCASSSPGTSYEQYFGPGTRLTVT.

The CDR3 region has the DNA TGTGCCAGCAGCCAAGTCCGGCTAGCGGGGGGGACCGGGGAGCTGTTTTTT. The encoded protein is CASSQVRLAGGTGELFF. This chain links TRBV14 with TRBJ2-2, with TRBD2 matching over 12 bases. Germline V CDR1 and CDR2: SGHDN, FVKESK. The CDR3 length is 17 residues. With 1 base clipped from V and 5 bases from J, the junction kept 5 bases outside the gene matches.

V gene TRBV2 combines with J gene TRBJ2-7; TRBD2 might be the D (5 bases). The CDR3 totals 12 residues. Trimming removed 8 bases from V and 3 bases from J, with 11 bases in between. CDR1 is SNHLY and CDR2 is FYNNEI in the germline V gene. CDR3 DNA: TGTGCCAGCGGACTCTTCAGCTACGAGCAGTACTTC. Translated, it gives CASGLFSYEQYF.

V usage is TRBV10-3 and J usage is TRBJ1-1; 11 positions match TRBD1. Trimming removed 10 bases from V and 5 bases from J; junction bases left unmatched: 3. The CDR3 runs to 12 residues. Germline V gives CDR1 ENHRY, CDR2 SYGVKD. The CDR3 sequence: CATGTGGTEAFF. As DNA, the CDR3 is TGTGCCACCGGGACAGGGGGGACTGAAGCTTTCTTT.

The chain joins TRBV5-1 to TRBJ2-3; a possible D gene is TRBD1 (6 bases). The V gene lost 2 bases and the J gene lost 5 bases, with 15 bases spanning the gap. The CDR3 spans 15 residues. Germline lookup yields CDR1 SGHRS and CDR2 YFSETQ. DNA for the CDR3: TGCGCCAGCAGCTTAAGGGGGACGAGGGAAGATACGCAGTATTTT. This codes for CASSLRGTREDTQYF.

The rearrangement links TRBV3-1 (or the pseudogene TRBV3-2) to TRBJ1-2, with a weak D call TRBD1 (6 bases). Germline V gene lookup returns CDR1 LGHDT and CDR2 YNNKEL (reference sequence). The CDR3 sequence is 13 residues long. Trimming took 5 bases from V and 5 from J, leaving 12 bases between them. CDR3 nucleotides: TGTGCCAGCAGCATCGACAGGTTATATGGCTACACCTTC. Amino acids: CASSIDRLYGYTF.

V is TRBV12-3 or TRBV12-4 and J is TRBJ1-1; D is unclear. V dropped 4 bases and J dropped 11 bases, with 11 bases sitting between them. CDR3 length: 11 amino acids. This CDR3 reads CASSSARAAFF. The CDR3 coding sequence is TGTGCCAGCAGTTCCGCCCGAGCCGCTTTCTTT.

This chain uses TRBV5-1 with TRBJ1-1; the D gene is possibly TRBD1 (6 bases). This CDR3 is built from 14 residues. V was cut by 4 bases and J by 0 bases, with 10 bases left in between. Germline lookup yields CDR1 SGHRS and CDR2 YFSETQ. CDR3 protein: CASSIQGVNTEAFF. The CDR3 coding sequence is TGCGCCAGCAGCATACAGGGTGTGAACACTGAAGCTTTCTTT.

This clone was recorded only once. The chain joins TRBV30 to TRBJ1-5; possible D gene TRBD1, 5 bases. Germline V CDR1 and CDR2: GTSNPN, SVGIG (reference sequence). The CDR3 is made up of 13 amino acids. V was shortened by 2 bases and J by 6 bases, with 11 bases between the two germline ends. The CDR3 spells CAWSSGSTQPQHF. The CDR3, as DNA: TGTGCCTGGAGTTCAGGGTCTACTCAGCCCCAGCATTTT.

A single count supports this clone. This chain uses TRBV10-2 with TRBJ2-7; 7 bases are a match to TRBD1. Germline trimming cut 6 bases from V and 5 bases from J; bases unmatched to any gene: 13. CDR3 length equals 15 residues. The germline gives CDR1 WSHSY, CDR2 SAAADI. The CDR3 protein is CASRVLYRGVHEQYF. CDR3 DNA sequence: TGCGCCAGCAGGGTTCTGTACAGGGGAGTCCACGAGCAGTACTTC.

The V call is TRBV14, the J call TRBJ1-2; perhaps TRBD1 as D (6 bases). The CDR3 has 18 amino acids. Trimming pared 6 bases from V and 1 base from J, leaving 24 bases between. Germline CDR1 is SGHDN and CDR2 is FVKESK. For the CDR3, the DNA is TGTGCCAGCAGTTTCCGGGCTCTGGACAGCAACATTAACTATGGCTACACCTTC. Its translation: CASSFRALDSNINYGYTF. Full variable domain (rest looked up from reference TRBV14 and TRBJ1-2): EAGVTQFPSHSVIEKGQTVTLRCDPISGHDNLYWYRRVMGKEIKFLLHFVKESKQDESGMPNNRFLAERTGGTYSTLKVQPAELEDSGVYFCASSFRALDSNINYGYTFGSGTRLTVV.

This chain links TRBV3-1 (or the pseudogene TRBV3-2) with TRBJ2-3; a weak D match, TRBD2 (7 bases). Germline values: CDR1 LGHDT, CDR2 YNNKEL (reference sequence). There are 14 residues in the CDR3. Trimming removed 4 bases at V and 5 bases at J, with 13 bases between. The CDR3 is CASSLGGPRDTQYF. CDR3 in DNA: TGTGCCAGCAGCCTCGGGGGGCCGAGAGATACGCAGTATTTT.

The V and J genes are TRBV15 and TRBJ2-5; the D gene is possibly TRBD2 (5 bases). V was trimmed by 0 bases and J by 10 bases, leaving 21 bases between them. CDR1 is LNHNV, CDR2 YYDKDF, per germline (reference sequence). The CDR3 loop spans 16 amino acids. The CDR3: CATSRDPGGALAGQYF. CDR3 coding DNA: TGTGCCACCAGCAGAGATCCAGGAGGAGCCTTGGCGGGCCAGTACTTC.

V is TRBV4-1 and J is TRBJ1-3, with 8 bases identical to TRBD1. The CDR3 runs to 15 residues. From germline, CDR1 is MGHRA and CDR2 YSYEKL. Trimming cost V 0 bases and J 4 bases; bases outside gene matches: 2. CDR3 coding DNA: TGCGCCAGCAGCCAAGACAGGGGGCAAGGAAACACCATATATTTT. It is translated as CASSQDRGQGNTIYF.

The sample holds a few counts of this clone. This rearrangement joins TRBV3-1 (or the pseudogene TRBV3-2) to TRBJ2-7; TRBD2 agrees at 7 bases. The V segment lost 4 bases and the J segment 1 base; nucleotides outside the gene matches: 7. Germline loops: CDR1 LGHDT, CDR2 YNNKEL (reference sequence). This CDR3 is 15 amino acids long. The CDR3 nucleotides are TGTGCCAGCAGCCGGGGGTCGGGGGGATCCTACGAGCAGTACTTC. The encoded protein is CASSRGSGGSYEQYF.

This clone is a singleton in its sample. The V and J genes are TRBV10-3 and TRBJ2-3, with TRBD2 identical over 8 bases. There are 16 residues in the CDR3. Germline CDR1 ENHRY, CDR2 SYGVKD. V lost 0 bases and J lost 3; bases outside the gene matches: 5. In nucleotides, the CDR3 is TGTGCCATCAGTGAGTCGAGGAGCGGGGGTACAGATACGCAGTATTTT. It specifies CAISESRSGGTDTQYF.

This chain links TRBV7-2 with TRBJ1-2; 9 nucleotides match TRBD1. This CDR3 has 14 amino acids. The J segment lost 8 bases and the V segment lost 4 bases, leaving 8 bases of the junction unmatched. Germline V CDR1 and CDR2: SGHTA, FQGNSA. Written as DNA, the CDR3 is TGTGCCAGCAGCTCGTTACAGGGGGCTGGAGGCTACACCTTC. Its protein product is CASSSLQGAGGYTF.

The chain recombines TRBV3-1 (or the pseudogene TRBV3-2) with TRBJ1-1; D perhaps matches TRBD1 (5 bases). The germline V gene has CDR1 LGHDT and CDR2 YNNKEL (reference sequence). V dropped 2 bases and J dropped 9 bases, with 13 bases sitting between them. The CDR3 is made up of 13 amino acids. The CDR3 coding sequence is TGTGCCAGCAGCCAATCAGGCAGGGAACAAGCTTTCTTT. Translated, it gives CASSQSGREQAFF.